The 28 T cell receptor beta chains given below trace back to one sample, sequenced in a study of radiotherapy plus CTLA-4 blockade in lung cancer. Generated by immunoSEQ multiplex PCR, the TCRdb table keeps only in-frame clones and is missing some. The table records roughly 110,000 clones, 81% of them present only once. This specimen was peripheral blood, taken from a patient treated with radiotherapy plus ipilimumab. These TCRs come from a human donor with non-small cell lung cancer that progressed on radiotherapy plus ipilimumab. Some clones in this sample may be carry-over from other donors' samples.

This sequence joins TRBV30 and TRBJ1-6; the match to TRBD1 covers 7 bases. The J segment lost 10 bases and the V segment lost 2 bases, leaving 14 bases of the junction unmatched. The CDR3 runs 16 residues. Looked up from germline, CDR1 is GTSNPN and CDR2 is SVGIG (reference sequence). CDR3 nucleotides: TGTGCCTGGAGTCGAGATACCCGGGACAGAAGGTCACCCCTCCACTTT. Amino acid sequence: CAWSRDTRDRRSPLHF.

This clone has a single count. V is TRBV4-3 and J is TRBJ1-2, with 7 bases identical to TRBD1. In germline, CDR1 is LGHNA, CDR2 YSLEER. This CDR3 is 18 amino acids long. V lost 0 bases and J lost 3; bases outside the gene matches: 13. CDR3 sequence (DNA): TGCGCCAGCAGCCAAGACTCTTTGACAGGGAGTAGGTACTATGGCTACACCTTC. This sequence encodes CASSQDSLTGSRYYGYTF.

Points on this clone: At one end the junction does not follow the germline gene, possibly because of a read error. The V call is TRBV6-1, the J call TRBJ2-7, with 8 bases matching TRBD1. Germline V gene lookup returns CDR1 MNHNS and CDR2 SASEGT. The CDR3 is 15 amino acids. This CDR3 is CANSEAWDRLYEQYF. The CDR3 DNA is TGTGCCAACAGTGAAGCATGGGACAGGCTCTACGAGCAGTACTTC.

This clone was seen a single time. The chain links TRBV5-8 to TRBJ2-1, with 7 bases aligning to TRBD1. V was pared by 4 bases and J by 1 base, with 11 bases of the junction left unmatched. CDR3 size: 17 residues. Germline V gene data show CDR1 as SGHTS and CDR2 as YDEGEE. The CDR3 DNA reads as TGTGCCAGCAGCCCCCCCAGGGGGAAGAAGTCCTACAATGAGCAGTTCTTC. This gives the protein CASSPPRGKKSYNEQFF.

The chain has TRBV5-5 and TRBJ1-2; weak D call: TRBD1 (5 bases). The CDR3 sequence is 15 residues long. Trimming cost V 1 base and J 3 bases, with 13 bases left between them. The V gene's germline CDR1 is SGHKS and CDR2 YYEKEE (reference sequence). In DNA, the CDR3 is TGTGCCAGCAGCTTGTCCGGGGGTTTTTACTATGGCTACACCTTC. This codes for CASSLSGGFYYGYTF.

The chain recombines TRBV18 with TRBJ2-7, with D hard to call. The CDR3 has 14 residues. CDR1 is KGHSH, CDR2 LQKENI, per germline. The ends were cut back, 3 bases at V and 4 bases at J, with 13 bases in the middle. The CDR3 is CASSPGDLRYEQYF. In DNA, the CDR3 is TGTGCCAGCTCACCCGGTGACTTAAGGTACGAGCAGTACTTC. The full variable domain, in which reference TRBV18 and TRBJ2-7 provide the parts outside the CDR3, is NAGVMQNPRHLVRRRGQEARLRCSPMKGHSHVYWYRQLPEEGLKFMVYLQKENIIDESGMPKERFSAEFPKEGPSILRIQQVVRGDSAAYFCASSPGDLRYEQYFGPGTRLTVT.

The chain carries TRBV7-3 and TRBJ2-3; 7 nucleotides match TRBD1. Trimming removed 4 bases from V and 4 bases from J; junction bases left unmatched: 5. CDR3 size: 14 residues. Germline assignment: CDR1 SGHTA and CDR2 FQGTGA. CDR3 sequence reads: CASSCGRGSDTQYF. For the CDR3, the DNA is TGTGCCAGCAGCTGTGGCAGGGGGTCAGATACGCAGTATTTT.

Only a few counts were recorded for this clone. This sequence joins TRBV7-9 and TRBJ2-1, with D perhaps matching TRBD1 (5 bases). CDR3 length equals 15 residues. Between the trimmed V and J ends, which lost 4 bases and 6 bases, there was a span of 16 bases. Germline V gene sequence: CDR1 SEHNR, CDR2 FQNEAQ (reference sequence). CDR3 DNA: TGTGCCAGCAGCTCCCCAGGGAATGTGCTCAATGAGCAGTTCTTC. Amino acids: CASSSPGNVLNEQFF.

This clone was counted a single time. The chain couples TRBV11-3 to TRBJ2-3; 9 bases fit TRBD1. The germline V gene encodes CDR1 SGHNT and CDR2 YENEEA. The CDR3 covers 15 residues. V lost 1 base and J lost 5; bases outside the gene matches: 4. CDR3 bases: TGTGCCAGCAGCTTAGGTGGACAGGGGTTAGATACGCAGTATTTT. Residues: CASSLGGQGLDTQYF.

The rearrangement uses TRBV5-1 and TRBJ2-5; TRBD2 matches 9 bases. With 4 bases clipped from V and 5 bases from J, the junction kept 15 bases outside the gene matches. In germline, CDR1 is SGHRS, CDR2 YFSETQ. This CDR3 comprises 17 residues. This CDR3 is CASSKILGRGGVETQYF. CDR3 in DNA: TGCGCCAGCAGCAAGATACTTGGGCGGGGGGGCGTTGAGACCCAGTACTTC.

The gene calls are TRBV6-1 and TRBJ2-1; D is uncertain. In germline, CDR1 is MNHNS, CDR2 SASEGT. This CDR3 comprises 13 residues. Trimming took off 4 bases at V and 3 bases at J, with 7 bases between the two ends. The CDR3 sequence is CASSGTNYNEQFF. CDR3 DNA: TGTGCCAGCAGTGGGACGAACTACAATGAGCAGTTCTTC.

This chain uses TRBV7-2 with TRBJ1-6; a weak D match, TRBD1 (5 bases). CDR1 SGHTA and CDR2 FQGNSA come from the germline V gene. V lost 1 base and J 9 bases, leaving 16 bases between the germline ends. The CDR3 has 16 amino acids. This CDR3 is CASSLVAQGRSSPLHF. CDR3 coding DNA: TGTGCCAGCAGCTTAGTTGCCCAGGGTCGGAGTTCACCCCTCCACTTT.

In this sample, this clone turned up once. This same CDR3 is encoded by further DNA sequences in the sample. V gene TRBV21-1 combines with J gene TRBJ1-5. TRBV21-1 is an annotated pseudogene. The CDR3 is 15 amino acids. The CDR3 DNA reads as TGTGCCAGCATACGGGCAGGGAGATCCAATCAGCCCCAGCATTTT. Protein sequence: CASIRAGRSNQPQHF.

The chain couples TRBV4-3 to TRBJ2-1; D unclear. Per the germline V gene, CDR1 is LGHNA and CDR2 is YSLEER. The length of the CDR3 is 16 residues. Trimming removed 0 bases from V and 0 bases from J, with 9 bases in between. The CDR3, as DNA: TGCGCCAGCAGCCAAGATGCTAGAGGCTCCTACAATGAGCAGTTCTTC. Encoded protein: CASSQDARGSYNEQFF.

The chain links TRBV7-8 to TRBJ1-2; D gene unclear. The CDR3 contains 13 residues. Between the trimmed V and J ends, which lost 5 bases and 1 base, there was a span of 8 bases. CDR1 SGHVS and CDR2 FQNEAQ come from the germline V gene. The CDR3 reads CASSGRDNYGYTF. The CDR3 nucleotides read TGTGCCAGCAGCGGCAGAGATAACTATGGCTACACCTTC.

This chain links TRBV7-8 with TRBJ2-7; TRBD1 agrees at 8 bases. Losses at the gene ends were 5 bases for V and 3 bases for J; bases not matched to a gene: 9. Germline CDR1 SGHVS, CDR2 FQNEAQ. The CDR3 is made up of 15 amino acids. CDR3 sequence (DNA): TGTGCCAGCAGCACCCCACAGGGGGGAGACTACGAGCAGTACTTC. It translates to CASSTPQGGDYEQYF.

For this clone: The germline gene is not matched at one end of the junction; a read error may be the cause. The chain joins TRBV10-1 to TRBJ2-7; TRBD1 aligns across 9 bases. CDR3 length: 15 residues. The germline V gene encodes CDR1 WNHNN and CDR2 SYGVQD (reference sequence). This CDR3 reads CASGRDRAKSYGQYF. In DNA form, the CDR3 reads TGCGCCAGTGGCCGGGACAGGGCCAAATCCTACGGGCAGTACTTC.

The chain uses TRBV5-4 and TRBJ1-2, with 8 bases aligning to TRBD1. CDR3 length: 13 residues. CDR1 and CDR2 from the germline V gene are SGHNT and YYREEE (reference sequence). V shed 3 bases, J shed 10 bases, and the junction held 8 bases outside the gene matches. CDR3 loop: CASSSGQERPYTF. The CDR3 DNA is TGTGCCAGCAGCTCGGGACAGGAACGCCCCTACACCTTC.

V and J are TRBV10-3 and TRBJ2-3; 9 nucleotides match TRBD1. With 10 bases clipped from V and 4 bases from J, the junction kept 12 bases outside the gene matches. Germline assignment: CDR1 ENHRY and CDR2 SYGVKD. The CDR3 is 15 residues long. The CDR3 DNA sequence: TGTGCCAGCAGGACCGGGACAGGGCTTGCAGATACGCAGTATTTT. It yields the protein CASRTGTGLADTQYF.

V is TRBV28 and J is TRBJ1-2; 8 nucleotides agree with TRBD1. The V and J ends lost 2 bases and 8 bases, in that order; junction bases with no gene match: 7. The CDR3 consists of 14 residues. The germline V gene has CDR1 MDHEN and CDR2 SYDVKM. CDR3 loop: CASSLVGTGNGYTF. The CDR3 DNA follows: TGTGCCAGCAGTTTAGTTGGGACAGGTAACGGCTACACCTTC.

The chain combines TRBV4-2 with TRBJ1-1; TRBD1 might be the D (6 bases). In germline, CDR1 is LGHNA, CDR2 YNFKEQ. V was clipped by 4 bases and J by 3 bases, with 18 bases between them. The length of the CDR3 is 16 residues. This CDR3 is CASSPPLATGYTEAFF. The CDR3 DNA follows: TGTGCCAGCAGCCCACCACTCGCTACAGGGTACACTGAAGCTTTCTTT.

The chain employs TRBV5-1 and TRBJ1-5; 8 bases fit TRBD1. V lost 0 bases to trimming and J lost 6 bases; unmatched junction nucleotides: 5. The CDR3 loop spans 15 amino acids. Per the germline V gene, CDR1 is SGHRS and CDR2 is YFSETQ. The CDR3 loop is CASSLGQGATQPQHF. Written as DNA, the CDR3 is TGCGCCAGCAGCTTGGGCCAGGGGGCGACTCAGCCCCAGCATTTT.

The table lists this clone with a few counts. The V gene is TRBV29-1, the J gene TRBJ2-1; the D gene could be TRBD1 or TRBD2 (5 bases each). The length of the CDR3 is 12 residues. V was clipped by 6 bases and J by 7 bases, with 13 bases between them. Per the germline V gene, CDR1 is SQVTM and CDR2 is ANQGSEA. CDR3 sequence reads: CSVAGANNEQFF. As DNA, the CDR3 is TGCAGCGTCGCCGGGGCTAATAATGAGCAGTTCTTC.

This chain joins TRBV2 and TRBJ2-7; 10 bases are a match to TRBD2. This CDR3 spans 14 amino acids. V was pared by 6 bases and J by 7 bases, with 9 bases of the junction left unmatched. The germline V gene encodes CDR1 SNHLY and CDR2 FYNNEI. CDR3 loop: CASRLAGARLEQYF. In nucleotides, the CDR3 is TGTGCCAGCAGGCTAGCGGGGGCCAGGTTGGAGCAGTACTTC.

This chain links TRBV29-1 with TRBJ1-2; 10 bases are shared with TRBD1. V dropped 7 bases and J dropped 2; count of bases not matched to a gene: 7. The CDR3 is 14 residues long. Germline loops: CDR1 SQVTM, CDR2 ANQGSEA. The CDR3 loop reads CSAIRTGGNYGYTF. DNA for the CDR3: TGCAGCGCGATACGGACAGGGGGGAACTATGGCTACACCTTC.

The chain carries TRBV6-5 and TRBJ1-2; D gene uncertain. The CDR3 has 15 amino acids. Germline-derived CDR1 and CDR2 are MNHEY and SVGAGI. Trimming cost V 0 bases and J 7 bases, with 15 bases left between them. This CDR3 reads CASSYSPGRHLGYTF. In nucleotides, the CDR3 is TGTGCCAGCAGTTACTCCCCGGGCCGACACCTTGGCTACACCTTC.

The chain joins TRBV6-1 to TRBJ1-2; D is possibly TRBD1 (5 bases). CDR1 is MNHNS, CDR2 SASEGT, per germline. V was shortened by 7 bases and J by 5 bases, with 14 bases between the two germline ends. This CDR3 is built from 13 residues. CDR3 loop: CASKAGLEYGYTF. The CDR3 coding sequence is TGTGCCAGCAAGGCAGGGCTCGAATATGGCTACACCTTC.

This chain uses TRBV21-1 with TRBJ2-1; the table's D call, TRBD1, has no DNA check behind it. TRBV21-1 is assigned pseudogene status. The CDR3 has 20 amino acids. The CDR3 DNA follows: TGTGCCAGCAGCACCCAAACCCGGGACAGGGGGAAGCACTCCTACAATGAGCAGTTCTTC. Translation gives CASSTQTRDRGKHSYNEQFF.